Listed below are T cell receptor beta chains from one sample, sequenced in a study of spatial heterogeneity in lung cancer. TCRdb fed the 5' RACE reads into MiXCR, producing one record per CDR3 protein. The sample has fewer than 8,500 distinct CDR3 sequences, around 8.5% seen once. The source was lung tumor tissue, collected at surgery. The receptors stem from a male donor with early-stage non-small cell lung cancer. CDR3s include the opening cysteine and the closing phenylalanine or tryptophan. The D gene is left open where the match is weak.

>TRBD1|TRBV2|TRBJ1-5|15
CASGGQGVSNQPQHF
>-|TRBV29-1|TRBJ1-1|12
CSVEESGVVAFF
>-|TRBV29-1|TRBJ2-7|13
CSVESPTGLEQYF
>TRBD1|TRBV3-1|TRBJ2-5|15
CASSQAETGRETQYF
>TRBD2|TRBV20-1|TRBJ2-3|19
CSASLGLAATSASTDTQYF
>-|TRBV20-1|TRBJ2-2|15
CSAIIGAQGTGELFF
>-|TRBV7-2|TRBJ2-7|13
CASSRTSYYEQYF
>-|TRBV7-2|TRBJ2-7|12
CASSLKFSEQYF
>-|TRBV12-3/TRBV12-4|TRBJ2-2|14
CASSFGGRTGELFF
>-|TRBV6-2/TRBV6-3|TRBJ2-2|14
CASRRGKNTGELFF
>-|TRBV24-1|TRBJ2-7|12
CATSPGSYEQYF
>TRBD2|TRBV20-1|TRBJ2-1|14
CSATSGRAGNEQFF